The clone carrying this TCR beta chain was recorded at least ten times. Antigen: not known. The sample comes from a study of vaccination effects on CD4 cells after COVID-19. Across the study: Either the BNT162b2 or mRNA-1273 vaccine was given to participants in two doses. Study results and caveats: The study found marked clonal contraction of infection- and vaccine-induced clones late after vaccination.

Trimming removed 4 bases from V and 1 base from J; junction bases left unmatched: 8. CDR3 size: 17 residues. Germline-derived CDR1 and CDR2 are SGHTS and YDEGEE. The protocol was immunoSEQ multiplex PCR, while the TCRdb copy is restricted to in-frame clones and leaves out a portion. The sample gives around 31,000 clones, roughly 63% of which show up once; approximately 29% is in the top ten. ViraFEST expansion of antigen-specific CD4+ T cells with viral peptide pools preceded sequencing. Culturing for more than eight days preceded CD4+ T cell isolation. The vaccine recipients had no prior SARS-CoV-2 infection, with negative nucleocapsid antibodies.

This TCR was recovered from a human donor who received a COVID-19 vaccine. The material was CD4+ T cells from PBMCs cultured with HCoV-229E spike peptides, obtained before COVID-19 vaccination. The V call is TRBV5-8, the J call TRBJ2-2; 9 bases align to TRBD1. CDR3 in DNA: TGTGCCAGCAGCCCCAGACCGGGACAGGGGAACACCGGGGAGCTGTTTTTT. This gives the protein CASSPRPGQGNTGELFF.